This T cell receptor (beta chain) is drawn from a study of graft-versus-host responses after intestinal transplantation. Study findings and constraints: Allografts of one patient group, those with graft-donor T cell macrochimerism, had high graft-versus-host to host-versus-graft clonal ratios. GvH clones were found in recipient marrow; some appeared first in ileum or blood. Early post-transplant HvG declines tracked with peak circulating GvH clone levels.

The CDR3 is made up of 12 amino acids. With 6 bases removed from V and 1 base from J, the gap between germline ends came to 10 bases. The germline gives CDR1 SQVTM, CDR2 ANQGSEA. This clone was counted a few times. The identical CDR3 is also encoded by other nucleotide sequences in the sample. The data were produced by immunoSEQ multiplex PCR, yet TCRdb's version contains in-frame clones alone and is incomplete. Here the sample spans 17,000 or so clones, about two fifths being singletons. Responders (approximately 200,000, CFSE-labeled) met approximately 200,000 stimulators that were irradiated and violet-dye-labeled. Both CD3+CD4+ and CD3+CD8+ responders that were proliferating and CFSE-low underwent sorting after the reaction.

The V and J genes are TRBV29-1 and TRBJ2-7; D might be TRBD1 (5 bases). This clonotype originated in a human patient who received an intestinal transplant. Sequencing used alloreactive CD8+ T cells from a mixed lymphocyte reaction culture, obtained before intestinal transplant. Subset given: CFSE-low proliferating T cells sorted from approximately 6-day pre-transplant mixed lymphocyte reaction (GvH or HvG direction). The chain's CDR3 is CSVRAGSYEQYF. The CDR3 DNA is TGCAGCGTGCGCGCAGGGTCCTACGAGCAGTACTTC.